This TCR beta chain derives from a study of blood T cell repertoires in COVID-19. Study at large: The samples span acute and convalescent COVID-19 from the United States, Italy and Spain.

Enrollees, about 18 to 100 years old, lived in 24 US areas. Some clones are missing from TCRdb's copy, which holds only in-frame ones; the method was immunoSEQ multiplex PCR. In the table there are fewer than 300,000 clones, roughly 91% of which are singletons. Between the trimmed V and J ends, which lost 0 bases and 0 bases, there was a span of 12 bases. Germline lookup yields CDR1 SGHDN and CDR2 FVKESK. This CDR3 comprises 16 residues. This sequence joins TRBV14 and TRBJ2-7, with a weak D call TRBD2 (6 bases). Input material: PBMCs or T cells enriched from blood (not recorded which). The sequence came from a man in his forties who had recovered from COVID-19. CDR3 in DNA: TGTGCCAGCAGCCAAGATTTAGGAGGGCACTCCTACGAGCAGTACTTC. Translated, it gives CASSQDLGGHSYEQYF.